The present T cell receptor (beta chain) was sequenced within a study of beta chain features in type 1 diabetes. As for the study in general: Examination of sorted cells across all samples involved 98,000,000 or so cells. General study points: A pattern of fewer insertions and more deletions at VDJ junctions was seen in type 1 diabetes patients. TCRB CDR3s from Type 1 diabetes patients were moderately but significantly shorter in all four CD4+ subsets.

This clone came up many times. Its antigen is as yet unknown. Expressed TCRB transcripts were sequenced after all isolated RNA was converted to cDNA. TCRdb's table, derived via immunoSEQ multiplex PCR, lists solely in-frame clones and lacks some. The sample consists of about 340,000 clones, around 7.6% of them appearing once. This CDR3 region has 15 residues. Germline values: CDR1 LNHDA, CDR2 SQIVND (reference sequence). Trimming removed 4 bases at V and 4 bases at J, with 16 bases between. Sorted populations all had greater than 98% purity. This sequence joins TRBV19 and TRBJ1-2, with D uncertain. The TCR sequence derives from a woman in her late teens or twenties in good health. Sequenced: central memory CD4+ T cells from blood. The CDR3 nucleotides are TGTGCCAGTAGTACAGATATTCAAGGCATCTATGGCTACACCTTC. Translated: CASSTDIQGIYGYTF.